A single sample is the source of the 10 T cell receptor beta chains below, sequenced in a study of blood T cell repertoires in COVID-19. The table came from immunoSEQ multiplex PCR; TCRdb's copy has only in-frame clones and leaves some out. The table includes roughly 300,000 clones, about 90% detected once. The sample comprised PBMCs or T cells enriched from blood (not recorded which). These receptors originate from a woman aged 25 to 45 who had recovered from COVID-19.

The gene calls are TRBV24-1 and TRBJ2-7; D unclear. In germline, CDR1 is KGHDR, CDR2 SFDVKD. Trimming took off 6 bases at V and 5 bases at J, with 7 bases between the two ends. The CDR3 covers 11 residues. CDR3 amino acids: CATSFKHEQYF. CDR3 coding DNA: TGTGCCACCAGTTTTAAGCACGAGCAGTACTTC.

This clone was detected only a few times. Here the CDR3 DNA reads TGTGCCTGGCAGTCAGGGCTGGGACAGCCCCAGCATTTT. It codes for CAWQSGLGQPQHF. This chain links TRBV30 with TRBJ1-5; tentative D call: TRBD1 (5 bases). The CDR3 has 13 residues. The V and J ends lost 5 bases and 7 bases respectively, with 15 bases between them. CDR1 and CDR2 (germline): GTSNPN, SVGIG (reference sequence).

This clone was picked up one time. The rearrangement links TRBV6-2 or TRBV6-3 to TRBJ1-5, with 10 bases lining up with TRBD1. Looked up from germline, CDR1 is MNHEY and CDR2 is SVGEGT. V shed 4 bases and J 6 bases; nucleotides not matched to a gene: 9. CDR3 length: 16 residues. The CDR3 is CASSFAGTGVRQPQHF. In nucleotides, the CDR3 is TGTGCCAGCAGTTTCGCCGGGACAGGGGTACGTCAGCCCCAGCATTTT.

The CDR3 nucleotides read TGTGCCAGCAGCTTAGAGGGCAGGGCCCTAGAGGGCTACACCTTC. Residues: CASSLEGRALEGYTF. The genes are TRBV7-9 and TRBJ1-2, with a possible D match to TRBD1 (5 bases). The V end lost 1 base, the J end lost 8 bases, and 17 bases lay between the germline ends. Looked up from germline, CDR1 is SEHNR and CDR2 is FQNEAQ (reference sequence). The CDR3 consists of 15 residues.

The table lists this clone with a few counts. V usage is TRBV2 and J usage is TRBJ2-7, with 11 bases identical to TRBD1. The CDR3 sequence is 15 residues long. CDR1 is SNHLY and CDR2 is FYNNEI in the germline V gene. V was pared by 6 bases and J by 2 bases, with 6 bases of the junction left unmatched. The CDR3 sequence is CASRIPGQGAYEQYF. CDR3 DNA: TGTGCCAGCAGAATACCGGGACAGGGGGCCTACGAGCAGTACTTC. Full variable domain (outside the CDR3, taken from reference TRBV2 and TRBJ2-7): EPEVTQTPSHQVTQMGQEVILRCVPISNHLYFYWYRQILGQKVEFLVSFYNNEISEKSEIFDDQFSVERPDGSNFTLKIRSTKLEDSAMYFCASRIPGQGAYEQYFGPGTRLTVT.

The V and J genes are TRBV6-2 or TRBV6-3 and TRBJ2-7, with D hard to call. CDR1 MNHEY and CDR2 SVGEGT come from the germline V gene. Trimming removed 5 bases from V and 7 bases from J, with 9 bases in between. The CDR3 runs 11 residues. The CDR3 protein is CASSQSMEQYF. The CDR3 DNA is TGTGCCAGCAGTCAGTCCATGGAGCAGTACTTC.

The chain has TRBV6-5 and TRBJ2-3, with 11 bases aligning to TRBD1. Germline V gives CDR1 MNHEY, CDR2 SVGAGI. This CDR3 region has 15 residues. J gave up 7 bases and V 11 bases, and 14 bases lay outside the gene matches. CDR3 residues: CAACPGQGAHNTQYF. Here the CDR3 DNA reads TGTGCCGCGTGTCCCGGACAGGGGGCTCATAATACGCAGTATTTT.

Here the CDR3 reads CATMSGGADNGYTF. In DNA form, the CDR3 reads TGTGCCACCATGTCTGGAGGGGCGGATAATGGCTACACCTTC. The chain joins TRBV7-8 to TRBJ1-2, with D maybe TRBD1 (5 bases). V shed 10 bases and J shed 6 bases, with 21 bases lying between them. The CDR3 has 14 amino acids. CDR1 is SGHVS and CDR2 is FQNEAQ in the germline V gene.

The chain employs TRBV28 and TRBJ2-7; 8 positions match TRBD1. Germline V CDR1 and CDR2: MDHEN, SYDVKM. The trim removed 3 bases at V and 0 bases at J, leaving 13 bases unmatched. The CDR3 totals 18 residues. CDR3 sequence: CASSFQQGVRWDSYEQYF. CDR3 nucleotide sequence: TGTGCCAGCAGTTTTCAACAGGGGGTCAGGTGGGACTCCTACGAGCAGTACTTC.

J is TRBJ2-2 and V is TRBV5-1, with a possible D match to TRBD1 (6 bases). The germline V gene has CDR1 SGHRS and CDR2 YFSETQ. The CDR3 runs to 15 residues. The V and J ends lost 3 bases and 1 base respectively, with 10 bases between them. The CDR3 DNA reads TGCGCCAGCAGCTCGTCGGACAGGAACACCGGGGAGCTGTTTTTT. This gives the protein CASSSSDRNTGELFF.